This T cell receptor beta chain was retrieved from a study of T cells in Graves' hyperthyroidism and ophthalmopathy. Study-wide points: Blood also held most thyroid clonotypes expanded beyond 0.001.

TCR beta CDR3 region amplification was performed from RNA transcripts. The HTBI set primed first-round TCR CDR3 RT-PCR. One entry per CDR3 protein, called by TCRdb with MiXCR from the multiplex PCR reads. The sample records about 270,000 distinct CDR3 sequences, 20% to 25% being singletons. The source of the PBMCs was more than 9.5 ml of fresh peripheral blood. The table lists this clonotype with a few counts. Its antigen is unknown. Germline V gene lookup returns CDR1 SGHDN and CDR2 FVKESK. The CDR3 consists of 15 residues. The V gene end was trimmed by 5 bases and the J gene end by 2 bases; junction bases not matched to a gene: 4.

The chain is built from TRBV14 and TRBJ2-1; 9 bases fit TRBD2. The sequencing sample was made of blood. This receptor was taken from a man aged 30-40 years with Graves' ophthalmopathy. CDR3 DNA: TGTGCCAGCAGCGTAGCGGGAGTGCCCTACAATGAGCAGTTCTTC. It translates to CASSVAGVPYNEQFF.